This TCR beta chain was captured by sequencing in a study of somatic mutations in cytotoxic T cells in rheumatoid arthritis. Germline V CDR1 and CDR2: LNHNV, YYDKDF (reference sequence). The length of the CDR3 is 18 residues. V dropped 1 base and J dropped 5 bases, with 23 bases sitting between them. General study findings and limits: Over 20% of CD8+ cells belonged to the largest CD8+ clone in about an eighth of the 65 patients.

The repertoire was sequenced with immunoSEQ multiplex PCR; TCRdb's copy has only in-frame clones and lacks some. The table shows about 25,000 clones, with 82% occurring only once. Recruitment of healthy controls drew on blood donors, who had a median age of around 56 years (range about 21-80) and were about 52% female. This clone came up a few times. Its antigen is not identified. This chain joins TRBV15 and TRBJ1-2; weak D call: TRBD1 (5 bases). The receptor was derived from a man over 45 in good health. What was sequenced was CD8+ T cells sorted from blood. CDR3 loop: CATSRGFRDAFTDYGYTF. The CDR3 nucleotides read TGTGCCACCAGCAGAGGCTTCCGGGACGCCTTCACGGATTATGGCTACACCTTC.